These 17 T cell receptor beta chains were all obtained from the same sample, sequenced in a study of Tregs in tolerant kidney transplant recipients. Generated by immunoSEQ multiplex PCR, the TCRdb table keeps only in-frame clones and is missing some. The sample holds roughly 48,000 clones. This material consisted of CD4+ T cells from blood, taken before the transplant. Receptor source: a human donor who received a combined kidney and bone marrow transplant.

As for this clone: The CDR3 end lies 3 residues beyond the end of the read and is filled in from the germline J gene. V and J are TRBV5-1 and TRBJ2-1; 13 bases are a match to TRBD2. Germline V gene sequence: CDR1 SGHRS, CDR2 YFSETQ. The CDR3 has 17 amino acids. Trimming at V came to 1 base and at J to 3 bases, leaving 4 bases not matched to a gene. CDR3 DNA (partial): TGCGCCAGCAGCTTGACTAGCGGGAGGGCCGGCTACAATGAG. Amino acid sequence: CASSLTSGRAGYNE. The whole CDR3 reads CASSLTSGRAGYNEQFF.

Concerning this clone itself: The read ends 3 residues before the CDR3 terminus; that terminus is restored from the germline J gene. The gene calls are TRBV5-5 and TRBJ2-2; possible D gene TRBD2, 6 bases. Germline lookup yields CDR1 SGHKS and CDR2 YYEKEE (reference sequence). The CDR3 contains 15 residues. Trimming stripped 2 bases from V and 1 base from J, with 9 bases between. The part of the CDR3 DNA that was read is TGTGCCAGCAGCTTTGGGCGGGGGAACACCGGGGAG. This codes for CASSFGRGNTGE. The entire CDR3 sequence reads CASSFGRGNTGELFF.

Points on this clone: The read finishes 3 residues shy of the CDR3 end, and the germline J gene is used to complete it. The chain has TRBV30 and TRBJ1-1; 9 nucleotides agree with TRBD1. The CDR3 is 15 residues long. After removal of 1 base from V and 5 bases from J, the junction contained 8 bases not matched to a gene. Germline CDR1 reads GTSNPN; CDR2 reads SVGIG (reference sequence). The covered CDR3 bases are TGTGCCTGGAGTGCGGACAGGGGAAGGGTGACTGAA. Protein: CAWSADRGRVTE. In full, the CDR3 reads CAWSADRGRVTEAFF.

The CDR3 sequence: CASSQTRDTIYF. CDR3 bases read: TGTGCCAGTAGTCAAACACGGGACACC. The gene calls are TRBV19 and TRBJ1-3, with D hard to call. The sequenced fragment ends 3 residues before the CDR3 boundary, so the rest is inferred from the germline J gene. Between the trimmed V and J ends, which lost 5 bases and 8 bases, there was a span of 10 bases. The CDR3 has 12 amino acids. The germline V gene has CDR1 LNHDA and CDR2 SQIVND (reference sequence).

Note on this clone: Coverage ceases 3 residues before the CDR3 finishes, and the germline J gene fills in the end. This chain joins TRBV30 and TRBJ1-2; D uncertain. Germline V lookup: CDR1 GTSNPN, CDR2 SVGIG (reference sequence). This CDR3 contains 14 residues. V gave up 6 bases and J gave up 2 bases, with 16 bases separating them. The sequenced part of the CDR3 DNA is TGTGCCTGCCCTATCGGGCGGGAAAACTATGGC. The encoded protein is CACPIGRENYG. The entire CDR3 is CACPIGRENYGYTF. Supplemented by reference TRBV30 and TRBJ1-2, the full variable domain reads SQTIHQWPATLVQPVGSPLSLECTVEGTSNPNLYWYRQAAGRGLQLLFYSVGIGQISSEVPQNLSASRPQDRQFILSSKKLLLSDSGFYLCACPIGRENYGYTFGSGTRLTVV.

The CDR3 is CASSPAGRSADTQYF. The DNA read from the CDR3 is TGTGCCAGCTCACCAGCAGGGAGGTCAGCAGATACG. This rearrangement joins TRBV18 to TRBJ2-3; D is possibly TRBD2 (6 bases). The read stops 3 residues short of the end of the CDR3; the missing end is completed from the germline J gene. Germline assignment: CDR1 KGHSH and CDR2 LQKENI. Trimming shortened V by 2 bases and J by 4 bases, and 13 bases separated the two germline ends. The CDR3 is made up of 15 amino acids.

Incomplete CDR3 DNA: TGTGCCTGGAGTAGGAGCGGTATCCACAATGAG. Translating gives CAWSRSGIHNE. The complete CDR3 reads CAWSRSGIHNEQFF. The V gene is TRBV30, the J gene TRBJ2-1; perhaps TRBD2 as D (5 bases). Read data end 3 residues before the CDR3 end; the end is taken from the germline J gene. The ends were cut back, 2 bases at V and 5 bases at J, with 13 bases in the middle. The germline V gene encodes CDR1 GTSNPN and CDR2 SVGIG (reference sequence). This CDR3 spans 14 amino acids.

On this clone itself: The missing CDR3 end, 3 residues past where the read stops, is filled in from the germline J gene. The chain combines TRBV7-2 with TRBJ1-2; a possible D gene is TRBD1 (6 bases). Deletions cut 5 bases from V and 2 bases from J, with 9 bases between. The CDR3 consists of 13 residues. Germline V gene sequence: CDR1 SGHTA, CDR2 FQGNSA. CDR3 protein: CASSNDRNYGYTF. Incomplete CDR3 DNA: TGTGCCAGCAGCAACGACAGGAACTATGGC.

With respect to this clone: The read ends 3 residues early relative to the CDR3; the germline J gene fills the gap. V is TRBV7-3 and J is TRBJ2-2; 9 bases fit TRBD1. V shed 6 bases and J 7 bases; nucleotides not matched to a gene: 9. Per germline, CDR1 SGHTA and CDR2 FQGTGA. This CDR3 contains 15 residues. Partial CDR3 DNA: TGTGCCAGCAGGTTGGACAGGGGCTTCGACGGGGAG. Translation: CASRLDRGFDGE. The entire CDR3 reads CASRLDRGFDGELFF.

To note about this clone: Sequencing ends 3 residues short of the CDR3 end; the germline J gene provides the rest. The V gene is TRBV20-1, the J gene TRBJ2-1, with 9 bases that match TRBD1. Germline values: CDR1 DFQATT, CDR2 SNEGSKA (reference sequence). The CDR3 is 13 residues long. Trimming cost V 5 bases and J 7 bases; bases outside gene matches: 6. The CDR3 here is CSAPGQGRNEQFF. Incomplete CDR3 DNA: TGCAGTGCTCCAGGACAGGGGAGGAATGAG.

As regards this clone: The read falls 3 residues short of the CDR3 end, and the missing part is taken from the germline J gene. The chain joins TRBV6-2 or TRBV6-3 to TRBJ1-5, with TRBD1 matching over 9 bases. Germline CDR1 reads MNHEY; CDR2 reads SVGEGT. The CDR3 covers 17 residues. The J segment lost 0 bases and the V segment lost 2 bases, leaving 5 bases of the junction unmatched. The part of the CDR3 DNA that was read is TGTGCCAGCAGTTACGGGACAGGGATCTCTAGCAATCAGCCC. This codes for CASSYGTGISSNQP. In full, the CDR3 reads CASSYGTGISSNQPQHF.

The sequenced CDR3 bases are TGCAGTGCTGTTCGGACAGGGGGTAATAATTCACCC. This translates into CSAVRTGGNNSP. In full, the CDR3 is CSAVRTGGNNSPLHF. The chain has TRBV20-1 and TRBJ1-6, with TRBD1 matching 10 bases. The DNA ends 3 residues before the CDR3 does, and the rest of the CDR3 is filled in from the germline J gene. The CDR3 consists of 15 residues. The V and J ends lost 5 bases and 5 bases, in that order; junction bases with no gene match: 6. CDR1 and CDR2 (germline): DFQATT, SNEGSKA (reference sequence).

Notes on this clone: The observed sequence ends 3 residues before the CDR3 terminus, with the missing tail filled in from the germline J gene. The chain combines TRBV6-1 with TRBJ2-1; D may be TRBD2 (6 bases). V dropped 2 bases and J dropped 6 bases, with 17 bases sitting between them. The V gene's germline CDR1 is MNHNS and CDR2 SASEGT. The CDR3 covers 16 residues. The sequenced part of the CDR3 DNA is TGTGCCAGCAGTGAACAAACGGCGGGATTGGGCAATGAG. Amino acid sequence: CASSEQTAGLGNE. In full, the CDR3 is CASSEQTAGLGNEQFF.

As for this clone: The read ends 3 residues before the CDR3 terminus; that terminus is restored from the germline J gene. This chain joins TRBV2 and TRBJ2-1; D is undetermined. The V gene lost 4 bases and the J gene lost 5 bases, with 9 bases spanning the gap. There are 13 residues in the CDR3. Germline values: CDR1 SNHLY, CDR2 FYNNEI. The part of the CDR3 DNA that was read is TGTGCCAGCAGTGTTCCTAGGCACAATGAG. Protein: CASSVPRHNE. Given in full, the CDR3 is CASSVPRHNEQFF.

On this clone itself: Read data end 3 residues before the CDR3 end; the end is taken from the germline J gene. The rearrangement uses TRBV7-6 and TRBJ1-3; 7 nucleotides match TRBD1. V gave up 5 bases and J gave up 2 bases; unmatched junction bases: 9. The CDR3 is 16 amino acids. CDR1 is SGHVS and CDR2 is FNYEAQ in the germline V gene. The sequenced CDR3 bases are TGTGCCAGCAGCGCGATACAGGGGATAACTGGAAACACC. This translates into CASSAIQGITGNT. Given in full, the CDR3 is CASSAIQGITGNTIYF.

Comments on this clone: The sequence runs out 3 residues before the end of the CDR3; the remainder is reconstructed from the germline J gene. V gene TRBV5-1 combines with J gene TRBJ2-3; 8 bases are shared with TRBD1. Germline V gives CDR1 SGHRS, CDR2 YFSETQ. V gave up 3 bases and J gave up 2 bases; unmatched junction bases: 11. The CDR3 runs to 17 residues. The CDR3 sequence is CASSSPPGQGLTDTQYF. The DNA read from the CDR3 is TGCGCCAGCAGCTCCCCTCCCGGACAGGGCCTCACAGATACG. The full variable domain, rest sourced from reference TRBV5-1 and TRBJ2-3, is KAGVTQTPRYLIKTRGQQVTLSCSPISGHRSVSWYQQTPGQGLQFLFEYFSETQRNKGNFPGRFSGRQFSNSRSEMNVSTLELGDSALYLCASSSPPGQGLTDTQYFGPGTRLTVL.

Comment on this clone: The missing CDR3 end, 3 residues past where the read stops, is filled in from the germline J gene. This CDR3 is also generated by other DNA sequences in the sample. This chain joins TRBV20-1 and TRBJ2-1, with 7 bases fitting TRBD2. The CDR3 consists of 14 residues. Germline V gene data show CDR1 as DFQATT and CDR2 as SNEGSKA (reference sequence). The V and J ends lost 1 base and 3 bases, in that order; junction bases with no gene match: 3. The CDR3 reads CSARGLADYNEQFF. The sequenced CDR3 bases are TGCAGTGCTAGAGGACTAGCAGACTACAATGAG.